These T cell receptor beta chains were read from a single sample in a study of cytomegalovirus exposure and HLA in healthy donors. Profiled with immunoSEQ multiplex PCR; TCRdb holds only in-frame clones, not every one. This sample yields roughly 63,000 clones, of which 65% to 75% are seen a single time; around 27% belongs to the top ten. The specimen was PBMCs. These receptors were collected from a man aged 45-65 years in good health and CMV-seropositive. CDR3s include the opening cysteine and the closing phenylalanine or tryptophan. A D gene is named only where the DNA matches it firmly. Some rows mark clone size as missing; the rest say once, few, many or name a class of expanded clone.

d_call j_call v_call cdr3_length clone_size cdr3_aa cdr3_nt
TRBD1 TRBJ1-2 TRBV7-9 15 few CASSLGTGGARGYTF TGTGCCAGCAGCTTGGGGACAGGGGGCGCGCGGGGCTACACCTTC
TRBD2 TRBJ2-7 TRBV27 14 . CASSLPGGSYEQYF TGTGCCAGCAGTTTACCGGGAGGCAGCTACGAGCAGTACTTC
. TRBJ2-2 TRBV29-1 14 . CSVGGFIDTGELFF TGCAGCGTTGGAGGGTTCATTGACACCGGGGAGCTGTTTTTT
TRBD2 TRBJ2-1 TRBV18 16 . CASSPPRTRGYNEQFF TGTGCCAGCTCACCACCGCGGACTAGAGGTTACAATGAGCAGTTCTTC
TRBD2 TRBJ2-3 TRBV11-2 16 . CASSLQSGGAGDTQYF TGTGCCAGCAGCTTGCAGAGCGGGGGGGCAGGAGATACGCAGTATTTT
. TRBJ1-4 TRBV27 12 few CASRGLRGELFF TGTGCCAGCAGAGGACTGCGTGGGGAACTGTTTTTT
TRBD1 TRBJ2-5 TRBV7-9 14 . CASSPTGDQETQYF TGTGCCAGCAGCCCGACAGGGGACCAAGAGACCCAGTACTTC
TRBD1 TRBJ2-2 TRBV5-1 15 . CASSLTRQGPGELFF TGCGCCAGCAGCTTGACTCGACAGGGACCCGGGGAGCTGTTTTTT
. TRBJ2-1 TRBV10-1 17 once CASSETLGNLGGNEQFF TGCGCCAGCAGTGAGACTTTAGGAAACCTCGGGGGCAATGAGCAGTTCTTC
TRBD2 TRBJ2-1 TRBV18 13 . CASTPGGRYEQFF TGTGCCAGCACCCCGGGGGGGCGGTATGAGCAGTTCTTC
. TRBJ1-3 TRBV6-1 18 few CASSEPYQGTRGGNTIYF TGTGCCAGCAGTGAACCTTACCAGGGGACCCGGGGAGGAAACACCATATATTTT
TRBD1 TRBJ2-7 TRBV30 14 . CAWSATGIRDEQYF TGTGCCTGGAGTGCGACAGGGATTCGCGACGAGCAGTACTTC
TRBD1 TRBJ1-1 TRBV4-1 17 . CASSSPPRLQGDTEAFF TGCGCCAGCAGCTCACCCCCGCGGCTACAGGGGGACACTGAAGCTTTCTTT
. TRBJ2-1 TRBV28 11 . CASSDGDEQFF TGTGCCAGCAGCGACGGGGATGAGCAGTTCTTC
. TRBJ2-7 TRBV7-9 17 . CASSSPGGGRSQYEQYF TGTGCCAGCAGCTCCCCCGGTGGGGGCAGGAGTCAATACGAGCAGTACTTC
TRBD1 TRBJ2-7 TRBV27 15 . CASTWGQGTSYEQYF TGTGCCAGCACGTGGGGACAGGGGACCTCCTACGAGCAGTACTTC
. TRBJ2-7 TRBV30 13 . CAGSKRRIYEQYF TGTGCGGGGTCGAAGAGGAGGATTTACGAGCAGTACTTC
. TRBJ2-1 TRBV21-1 13 . CASSKGRRNEQFF TGTGCCAGCAGCAAAGGGAGGAGGAATGAGCAGTTCTTC
TRBD1 TRBJ2-7 TRBV7-9 15 few CASSLNRGSSYEQYF TGTGCCAGCAGCTTAAACAGGGGCTCATCCTACGAGCAGTACTTC
. TRBJ1-4 TRBV30 12 . CAWSVSPGELFF TGTGCCTGGAGTGTAAGTCCTGGAGAACTGTTTTTT
. TRBJ1-2 TRBV30 15 . CAWSAPGGYSYGYTF TGTGCCTGGAGTGCCCCCGGCGGGTACAGTTATGGCTACACCTTC
. TRBJ2-6 TRBV19 15 . CASSIGGSGANVLTF TGTGCCAGTAGTATAGGAGGCTCTGGGGCCAACGTCCTGACTTTC
. TRBJ1-5 TRBV4-3 15 . CASSQDSDSNQPQHF TGCGCCAGCAGCCAAGACAGTGATAGCAATCAGCCCCAGCATTTT
TRBD1 TRBJ2-2 TRBV30 18 . CAWSPRGWGQGNTGELFF TGTGCCTGGAGTCCTCGGGGGTGGGGACAGGGGAACACCGGGGAGCTGTTTTTT
. TRBJ2-3 TRBV28 14 once CASRTASGTGTQYF TGTGCCAGCCGTACGGCTAGCGGGACAGGTACGCAGTATTTT
. TRBJ2-5 TRBV5-6 14 . CASSFPDSQETQYF TGTGCCAGCAGCTTCCCGGACAGCCAAGAGACCCAGTACTTC
. TRBJ2-7 TRBV29-1 10 . CSVGGDEQYF TGCAGCGTGGGCGGGGACGAGCAGTACTTC
TRBD2 TRBJ2-7 TRBV6-1 15 . CASRDSGSPLGEQYF TGTGCCAGCAGAGATAGCGGGAGCCCATTGGGGGAGCAGTACTTC
TRBD1 TRBJ2-1 TRBV6-6 15 few CASTKGGQGFNEQFF TGTGCCAGCACCAAAGGGGGACAGGGCTTCAATGAGCAGTTCTTC
TRBD2 TRBJ2-1 TRBV7-6 11 few CASSPGGEQFF TGTGCCAGCAGTCCCGGGGGGGAGCAGTTCTTC
. TRBJ2-7 TRBV5-1 15 . CASSLDLAQSREQYF TGCGCCAGCAGCTTGGACCTAGCGCAATCGCGGGAGCAGTACTTC
. TRBJ2-2 TRBV7-9 15 . CASSFGGPDTGELFF TGTGCCAGCAGCTTCGGGGGGCCGGACACCGGGGAGCTGTTTTTT
. TRBJ2-5 TRBV7-2 14 . CASSFQGRVETQYF TGTGCCAGCAGCTTTCAGGGGCGGGTTGAGACCCAGTACTTC
TRBD2 TRBJ2-3 TRBV4-1 16 few CASSPASGGGADTQYF TGCGCCAGCAGCCCAGCGAGCGGGGGGGGTGCAGATACGCAGTATTTT
. TRBJ2-3 TRBV25-1 12 once CASSRRGDTQYF TGTGCCAGCAGTAGGCGAGGAGATACGCAGTATTTT
TRBD1 TRBJ1-1 TRBV9 16 few CASSVGRTGRNTEAFF TGTGCCAGCAGCGTAGGGCGGACAGGGCGAAACACTGAAGCTTTCTTT
. TRBJ1-1 TRBV11-2 15 . CASKLRGTMNTEAFF TGTGCCAGCAAGCTTAGGGGGACCATGAACACTGAAGCTTTCTTT
. TRBJ1-6 TRBV28 16 . CASSTDRRKRMSPLHF TGTGCCAGCAGTACCGACAGGCGGAAACGAATGTCACCCCTCCACTTT
TRBD1 TRBJ1-2 TRBV6-6 14 . CASRGTGGAEGYTF TGTGCCAGCAGGGGGACAGGGGGCGCGGAAGGCTACACCTTC
. TRBJ2-2 TRBV28 16 . CASSLGLGTQTGELFF TGTGCCAGCAGTTTAGGCTTGGGGACACAGACCGGGGAGCTGTTTTTT
TRBD1 TRBJ1-1 TRBV4-1 15 . CASRPGGLPNTEAFF TGCGCCAGCAGACCAGGGGGCTTACCGAACACTGAAGCTTTCTTT
. TRBJ2-6 TRBV5-8 15 . CASSLFVSGANVLTF TGTGCCAGCAGCTTGTTCGTATCTGGGGCCAACGTCCTGACTTTC
. TRBJ2-3 TRBV27 14 . CASRLDYSTDTQYF TGTGCCAGCAGGCTGGACTACAGCACAGATACGCAGTATTTT
TRBD2 TRBJ2-5 TRBV9 13 many CASKREEEETQYF TGTGCCAGCAAGCGGGAGGAGGAGGAGACCCAGTACTTC
. TRBJ1-6 TRBV2 17 . CASSPRQTGSYNSPLHF TGTGCCAGCAGCCCAAGACAGACAGGCTCCTATAATTCACCCCTCCACTTT
. TRBJ1-1 TRBV5-1 12 . CASSPGITEAFF TGCGCCAGCAGCCCAGGGATCACTGAAGCTTTCTTT
TRBD1 TRBJ1-2 TRBV10-3 18 . CAISEVGDSALSNYGYTF TGTGCCATCAGTGAGGTGGGGGACAGCGCTCTCTCTAACTATGGCTACACCTTC
. TRBJ2-5 TRBV21-1 13 . CASSNAGPETQYF TGTGCCAGCAGCAACGCGGGGCCAGAGACCCAGTACTTC
. TRBJ2-3 TRBV27 16 . CASTLSGAGAIDTQYF TGTGCCAGCACCCTCTCGGGGGCGGGGGCGATAGATACGCAGTATTTT
TRBD2 TRBJ2-5 TRBV7-9 14 . CASSLSGGRETQYF TGTGCCAGCAGCTTGAGCGGGGGTCGAGAGACCCAGTACTTC